In its sample, the clone carrying this TCR beta chain was seen a few times. This record comes from a study of shared T cell receptors in the human thymus. Using immunoSEQ multiplex PCR, the repertoire was profiled, and TCRdb retains in-frame clones only, with some absent. The data contain roughly 550,000 clones, approximately 80% of them singletons. The CDR3 runs 14 residues. Germline assignment: CDR1 MNHEY and CDR2 SVGAGI. With 7 bases removed from V and 4 bases from J, the gap between germline ends came to 16 bases. The same data also went into a second study, on human thymus T cells. That paper states: Donation was from healthy Finnish infants who were having corrective surgery that addressed congenital heart defects. It was from resections taken during corrective heart surgery that the thymus tissue came. Within thymic and blood repertoires, V and J gene usage appeared to be biased. Overlap was high between thymic repertoires from unrelated individuals, as reported in related research.

The sample comprised thymocytes. The receptor was isolated from a boy younger than two with a congenital heart defect. The chain couples TRBV6-5 to TRBJ1-1; D is perhaps TRBD1 (5 bases). CDR3 nucleotides: TGTGCCAGCACCACGGGGGGGAAGGGCACTGAAGCTTTCTTT. This encodes CASTTGGKGTEAFF.